These 21 T cell receptor beta chains share one sample of origin, sequenced in a study of shared clonotypes between healthy human individuals. Some clones are missing from TCRdb's copy, which holds only in-frame ones; the method was immunoSEQ multiplex PCR. Of roughly 2 million clones listed, 90% to 95% are singletons. Specimen: naive CD4+ T cells sorted from blood. Specified subset: CD45RA+ positively selected. The receptors come from a man aged 18 to 29 in good health.

The gene calls are TRBV29-1 and TRBJ2-2, with D tentatively TRBD2 (5 bases). V lost 7 bases to trimming and J lost 6 bases, with 12 bases between them. Germline V gene data show CDR1 as SQVTM and CDR2 as ANQGSEA. The length of the CDR3 is 12 residues. The CDR3 DNA reads TGCAGCGGCGGCCTAGCACCCGGGGAGCTGTTTTTT. It yields the protein CSGGLAPGELFF.

The chain recombines TRBV6-1 with TRBJ1-1; 7 nucleotides line up with TRBD1. Germline V gene data show CDR1 as MNHNS and CDR2 as SASEGT. J gave up 4 bases and V 6 bases, and 5 bases lay outside the gene matches. This CDR3 comprises 13 residues. This CDR3 is CASRPQGVTEAFF. The CDR3, as DNA: TGTGCCAGCAGACCCCAGGGGGTCACTGAAGCTTTCTTT.

The gene calls are TRBV5-1 and TRBJ2-5, with D perhaps given as TRBD1 or TRBD2 (5 bases each). Trimming pared 2 bases from V and 0 bases from J, leaving 11 bases between. The CDR3 contains 15 residues. CDR1 is SGHRS and CDR2 is YFSETQ in the germline V gene. The DNA for the CDR3 is TGCGCCAGCAGCTTTACGGGACGGTACCAAGAGACCCAGTACTTC. Translated: CASSFTGRYQETQYF.

The V call is TRBV4-1, the J call TRBJ2-2; 8 positions agree with TRBD2. Germline-derived CDR1 and CDR2 are MGHRA and YSYEKL. The CDR3 contains 16 residues. The V gene end was trimmed by 1 base and the J gene end by 7 bases; junction bases not matched to a gene: 8. CDR3 coding DNA: TGCGCCAGCAGCCAAGTTAGCGGGGCTCGGGGCGGGGAGCTGTTTTTT. This codes for CASSQVSGARGGELFF.

This clone was detected once. This chain connects TRBV28 to TRBJ1-5; no definite D call. This CDR3 is built from 13 residues. Between the trimmed V and J ends, which lost 6 bases and 4 bases, there was a span of 10 bases. CDR1 is MDHEN, CDR2 SYDVKM, per germline. The CDR3 spells CASSTSLNQPQHF. The DNA for the CDR3 is TGTGCCAGCAGCACCTCTCTTAATCAGCCCCAGCATTTT.

As DNA, the CDR3 is TGTGCCAGCTCACGGGGATTTTTATGGGCGGCGGACACTGAAGCTTTCTTT. Its translation is CASSRGFLWAADTEAFF. The chain employs TRBV18 and TRBJ1-1; D ambiguous. The CDR3 loop spans 17 amino acids. Trimming shortened V by 4 bases and J by 3 bases, and 21 bases separated the two germline ends. Germline lookup yields CDR1 KGHSH and CDR2 LQKENI.

The chain links TRBV6-5 to TRBJ2-7; tentatively, D is TRBD1 or TRBD2 (5 bases each). The CDR3 extends over 13 amino acids. V shed 6 bases and J shed 6 bases, with 15 bases lying between them. Germline assignment: CDR1 MNHEY and CDR2 SVGAGI. CDR3 sequence: CASSLRHGTEQYF. The DNA for the CDR3 is TGTGCCAGCAGCTTGCGGCACGGGACCGAGCAGTACTTC.

The J gene is TRBJ2-3, the V gene TRBV5-1; perhaps TRBD2 as D (5 bases). Germline values: CDR1 SGHRS, CDR2 YFSETQ. The CDR3 contains 18 residues. V was cut by 3 bases and J by 2 bases, with 22 bases left in between. The CDR3 bases are TGCGCCAGCAGCTCGAACATGCTGACTAACCATGCCACAGATACGCAGTATTTT. It is translated as CASSSNMLTNHATDTQYF.

The V gene is TRBV6-5, the J gene TRBJ1-5, with 8 bases identical to TRBD1. In germline, CDR1 is MNHEY, CDR2 SVGAGI. The CDR3 consists of 15 residues. The trim removed 5 bases at V and 1 base at J, leaving 4 bases unmatched. CDR3 nucleotide sequence: TGTGCCAGCAGTGCGACAGGGGTAAGCAATCAGCCCCAGCATTTT. It specifies CASSATGVSNQPQHF.

The genes are TRBV6-6 and TRBJ1-4, with a possible D match to TRBD1 (6 bases). This CDR3 region has 14 residues. Germline V gene sequence: CDR1 MNHNY, CDR2 SVGAGI (reference sequence). V was trimmed by 6 bases and J by 5 bases, leaving 13 bases between them. In nucleotides, the CDR3 is TGTGCCAGCAGAACAGGGCGGGGAAATGAAAAACTGTTTTTT. Encoded protein: CASRTGRGNEKLFF.

The rearrangement joins TRBV29-1 to TRBJ1-1; TRBD1 agrees at 8 bases. The CDR3 spans 14 residues. The V and J ends lost 5 bases and 0 bases, in that order; junction bases with no gene match: 5. Germline CDR1 and CDR2: SQVTM and ANQGSEA. The CDR3 loop is CSVLGQVMNTEAFF. The CDR3 DNA is TGCAGCGTTTTGGGACAGGTCATGAACACTGAAGCTTTCTTT.

Only one count was recorded for this clone. Its ends do not fully match the called genes, so a read error is possible. The chain is built from TRBV10-3 and TRBJ1-6, with D unclear. Germline lookup yields CDR1 ENHRY and CDR2 SYGVKD. CDR3 length: 14 residues. The CDR3 reads CATSAEPYNSPLHF. For the CDR3, the DNA is TGCGCCACTAGCGCGGAGCCCTATAATTCACCCCTCCACTTT.

The chain couples TRBV19 to TRBJ1-5; no firm D call. From germline, CDR1 is LNHDA and CDR2 SQIVND (reference sequence). Between the trimmed V and J ends, which lost 10 bases and 6 bases, there was a span of 19 bases. The CDR3 contains 14 residues. In DNA form, the CDR3 reads TGTGCCACCTCGGGAGAAGGGCTGATTCAGCCCCAGCATTTT. Its translation: CATSGEGLIQPQHF.

The V gene is TRBV6-1, the J gene TRBJ2-2; D is undetermined. Trimming shortened V by 0 bases and J by 10 bases, and 3 bases separated the two germline ends. The CDR3 covers 11 residues. Looked up from germline, CDR1 is MNHNS and CDR2 is SASEGT. CDR3 sequence reads: CASSEALELFF. CDR3 DNA sequence: TGTGCCAGCAGTGAAGCATTGGAGCTGTTTTTT.

Comment on this clone: A read error is possible here, since a much larger clone lies one base away. V gene TRBV7-2 combines with J gene TRBJ2-7; D perhaps matches TRBD1 (6 bases). Germline CDR1 and CDR2: SGHTA and FQGNSA. The CDR3 covers 14 residues. V lost 5 bases and J 1 base, leaving 12 bases between the germline ends. Here the CDR3 reads CASSRNRESYEQYF. The CDR3 DNA follows: TGTGCCAGCAGCCGGAACAGGGAGTCCTACGAGCAGTACTTC.

The genes are TRBV6-6 and TRBJ1-4; D gene unclear. This CDR3 is built from 14 residues. The V gene's germline CDR1 is MNHNY and CDR2 SVGAGI (reference sequence). Trimming took 6 bases from V and 13 from J, leaving 21 bases between them. The CDR3 DNA reads TGTGCCAGCAGAACCTACTCCACAGCCGAGGGACTGTTTTTT. Translated: CASRTYSTAEGLFF.

Notes on this clone: One end of the junction is discordant with germline, which a read error may explain. This chain joins TRBV2 and TRBJ1-1; 10 bases agree with TRBD1. This CDR3 is built from 12 residues. Germline CDR1 SNHLY, CDR2 FYNNEI. For the CDR3, the DNA is TGTGCCAGCAGTGACGAGGACAGGGGGAAGGTCTTT. Translating it yields CASSDEDRGKVF.

V usage is TRBV5-4 and J usage is TRBJ2-2; 7 bases line up with TRBD1. After removal of 5 bases from V and 0 bases from J, the junction contained 7 bases not matched to a gene. The CDR3 covers 16 residues. Germline V lookup: CDR1 SGHNT, CDR2 YYREEE (reference sequence). The CDR3 DNA reads TGTGCCAGCAGTAATAGACAGGGCGCGAACACCGGGGAGCTGTTTTTT. It codes for CASSNRQGANTGELFF.

V gene TRBV10-1 combines with J gene TRBJ1-1; 8 bases agree with TRBD1. Germline CDR1 WNHNN, CDR2 SYGVQD (reference sequence). Trimming at V came to 7 bases and at J to 1 base, leaving 2 bases not matched to a gene. The CDR3 consists of 13 residues. CDR3 region: CASTDRGNTEAFF. DNA for the CDR3: TGCGCCAGCACAGACAGGGGGAACACTGAAGCTTTCTTT.

The CDR3 coding sequence is TGTGCCAGCAGCCCCCGACTAGCGGGAGTGATCAATGAGCAGTTCTTC. As protein: CASSPRLAGVINEQFF. The chain carries TRBV7-8 and TRBJ2-1; TRBD2 aligns across 12 bases. The CDR3 covers 16 residues. V shed 5 bases and J 6 bases; nucleotides not matched to a gene: 8. CDR1 is SGHVS and CDR2 is FQNEAQ in the germline V gene. Combining the CDR3 with reference TRBV7-8 and TRBJ2-1 gives the whole variable domain GAGVSQSPRYKVAKRGQDVALRCDPISGHVSLFWYQQALGQGPEFLTYFQNEAQLDKSGLPSDRFFAERPEGSVSTLKIQRTQQEDSAVYLCASSPRLAGVINEQFFGPGTRLTVL.

Only one count was recorded for this clone. The chain links TRBV7-2 to TRBJ2-1; unclear D gene. Looked up from germline, CDR1 is SGHTA and CDR2 is FQGNSA. The length of the CDR3 is 12 residues. V was clipped by 8 bases and J by 9 bases, with 14 bases between them. CDR3 residues: CASGGQAAEQFF. The CDR3 nucleotides are TGTGCCAGCGGTGGCCAAGCAGCTGAGCAGTTCTTC. The full variable domain, rest sourced from reference TRBV7-2 and TRBJ2-1, is GAGVSQSPSNKVTEKGKDVELRCDPISGHTALYWYRQSLGQGLEFLIYFQGNSAPDKSGLPSDRFSAERTGGSVSTLTIQRTQQEDSAVYLCASGGQAAEQFFGPGTRLTVL.